This TCR beta chain was recorded in a study of blood T cell repertoires in COVID-19. Study at large: The United States, Italy and Spain were the sources of the acute and convalescent COVID-19 samples. T cells, B-cell-depleted T cells, or PBMCs provided the cDNA or gDNA that served as material.

As originally analysed: From reference gene primer amplification, estimates of nucleated cell counts were derived. Method: immunoSEQ multiplex PCR; TCRdb's copy keeps in-frame clones and lacks some. That table gives V, J and clone size, and the DNA gave D and trimming. The table has about 44,000 clones, 80% to 90% seen once. The germline gives CDR1 SEHNR, CDR2 FQNEAQ (reference sequence). The CDR3 totals 13 residues. Trimming cost V 2 bases and J 4 bases, with 6 bases left between them. The V and J genes are TRBV7-9 and TRBJ1-5; no clear D. The sample comprised peripheral blood. This TCR came from a human donor in a cohort sampled during active COVID-19. CDR3 residues: CASSLNSNQPQHF. Here the CDR3 DNA reads TGTGCCAGCAGCTTAAACAGTAATCAGCCCCAGCATTTT.